The clone carrying this T cell receptor (beta chain) was detected only a few times. Its antigen remains unknown. Unrecorded immune exposures were likely, despite nominal health at sampling. The data were taken from a study of cytomegalovirus exposure and HLA in healthy donors. Study outcomes and limitations: Sequencing likely generated an artifact that appeared as a cluster of highly shared sequence variants. In most subjects, TCR beta sequences reportedly gave accurate predictions of HLA-A and HLA-B alleles. An analysis was carried out at a later point. It showed that HLA-associated TCR beta chains were more clonally expanded than equally common non-associated chains.

The study ran its PCR with 60 Vbeta and 13 Jbeta primers. TCRdb keeps only in-frame clones here, not all; method: immunoSEQ multiplex PCR. The sample yields over 150,000 clones, about three quarters seen once. The CDR3 is made up of 15 amino acids. Trimming took 8 bases from V and 0 from J; bases not matched to a gene: 4. CDR1 is SGHVS, CDR2 FNYEAQ, per germline. The rearrangement joins TRBV7-6 to TRBJ2-2, with 9 bases identical to TRBD2. Sequences were obtained from PBMCs. This TCR came from a woman in her 30s in good health and CMV-seropositive. CDR3 sequence: CASARLAANTGELFF. The CDR3 nucleotides are TGTGCCAGCGCCCGACTAGCGGCGAACACCGGGGAGCTGTTTTTT.